These T cell receptor beta chains were read from a single sample in a study of blood T cell repertoires in COVID-19. The protocol was immunoSEQ multiplex PCR, while the TCRdb copy is restricted to in-frame clones and leaves out a portion. The table lists about 100,000 clones, around four fifths of them singletons. The specimen was peripheral blood. These receptors were obtained from a woman aged 70-85 years with acute or convalescent COVID-19. The conserved cysteine and the conserved F or W are not part of the CDR3 here.

>TRBV5-1|TRBJ1-4
ASSQLGGADEKLF
>TRBV5-5|TRBJ1-1
ASSLQGATEAF
>TRBV29-1|TRBJ2-7
RIGPGYEQY
>TRBV9|TRBJ2-7
ASSVGQREDYEQY
>TRBV7-9|TRBJ1-1
ASTISTVNTEAF
>TRBV11-3|TRBJ2-7
ASSLGQSSDEQY
>TRBV6-5|TRBJ1-5
ASSGTGNNQPQH
>TRBV15|TRBJ1-3
ATSRDGTGSGNTIY
>TRBV20-1|TRBJ2-7
SASGQGTYEQY
>TRBV18|TRBJ1-1
ASSPDGGNTEAF
>TRBV27|TRBJ1-3
ASAEVAGGRNTIY
>TRBV19|TRBJ1-5
ASSRQGHLNQPQH
>TRBV9|TRBJ1-2
ASNPTGDFYGYT
>TRBV12-3/TRBV12-4|TRBJ1-2
ASSLKEDGYT
>TRBV12-3/TRBV12-4|TRBJ2-5
ASRPTEETQY